The 18 T cell receptor beta chains given below trace back to one sample, sequenced in a study of regulatory dendritic cells for organ transplantation. Profiling relied on immunoSEQ multiplex PCR, and the TCRdb table lists in-frame clones only, not all of them. The sample consists of fewer than 40,000 clones, around 90% of them appearing once. The sequenced sample was naive CD4+ T cells from blood. Subset defined: CD45RA+ naive T cells. The receptors originated from a human donor in good health.

V gene TRBV28 combines with J gene TRBJ1-5, with D unclear. V was cut by 3 bases and J by 5 bases, with 8 bases left in between. The germline CDR1 and CDR2 sequences are MDHEN and SYDVKM. The CDR3 is 13 amino acids. CDR3 residues: CASSLGGDQPQHF. CDR3 sequence (DNA): TGTGCCAGCAGTTTGGGCGGGGATCAGCCCCAGCATTTT.

V gene TRBV19 combines with J gene TRBJ2-1; D gene unclear. In germline, CDR1 is LNHDA, CDR2 SQIVND (reference sequence). V shed 6 bases and J shed 2 bases, with 20 bases lying between them. CDR3 length: 17 amino acids. The CDR3 DNA reads TGTGCCAGTAGAACCCGGACGGATCCTAACCCCTACAATGAGCAGTTCTTC. Its translation is CASRTRTDPNPYNEQFF. Variable domain in full (rest from reference TRBV19 and TRBJ2-1): DGGITQSPKYLFRKEGQNVTLSCEQNLNHDAMYWYRQDPGQGLRLIYYSQIVNDFQKGDIAEGYSVSREKKESFPLTVTSAQKNPTAFYLCASRTRTDPNPYNEQFFGPGTRLTVL.

The V and J genes are TRBV5-5 and TRBJ1-5; possible D gene TRBD1, 6 bases. CDR1 SGHKS and CDR2 YYEKEE come from the germline V gene (reference sequence). The length of the CDR3 is 15 residues. Trimming shortened V by 4 bases and J by 3 bases, and 14 bases separated the two germline ends. The CDR3 sequence is CASSLQGFPNQPQHF. The CDR3 DNA follows: TGTGCCAGCAGCCTACAGGGTTTTCCCAATCAGCCCCAGCATTTT.

The V and J genes are TRBV7-2 and TRBJ2-1, with a weak D call TRBD2 (7 bases). This CDR3 has 15 amino acids. Trimming took off 1 base at V and 4 bases at J, with 11 bases between the two ends. Germline values: CDR1 SGHTA, CDR2 FQGNSA. CDR3 loop: CASSLVGGPYNEQFF. CDR3 nucleotides: TGTGCCAGCAGCTTAGTCGGGGGGCCTTACAATGAGCAGTTCTTC.

This chain joins TRBV7-9 and TRBJ1-1; 7 bases agree with TRBD1. Germline V lookup: CDR1 SEHNR, CDR2 FQNEAQ (reference sequence). V trimming: 1 base; J trimming: 1 base; junction bases outside the gene matches: 9. This CDR3 comprises 17 residues. The CDR3 coding sequence is TGTGCCAGCAGCTTAGTTCCGGCGGGACAGAAGAACACTGAAGCTTTCTTT. Translating it yields CASSLVPAGQKNTEAFF.

The gene calls are TRBV30 and TRBJ2-7; D might be TRBD1 (6 bases). Between the trimmed V and J ends, which lost 3 bases and 3 bases, there was a span of 12 bases. Germline CDR1 reads GTSNPN; CDR2 reads SVGIG (reference sequence). The CDR3 sequence is 13 residues long. CDR3 coding DNA: TGTGCCTGGAGCCCAGGGGCCGGCTACGAGCAGTACTTC. It is translated as CAWSPGAGYEQYF. Drawing the rest from reference TRBV30 and TRBJ2-7, the complete variable domain is SQTIHQWPATLVQPVGSPLSLECTVEGTSNPNLYWYRQAAGRGLQLLFYSVGIGQISSEVPQNLSASRPQDRQFILSSKKLLLSDSGFYLCAWSPGAGYEQYFGPGTRLTVT.

The V call is TRBV2, the J call TRBJ2-7; a weak D match, TRBD1 (6 bases). Germline lookup yields CDR1 SNHLY and CDR2 FYNNEI. Trimming removed 8 bases from V and 12 bases from J, with 14 bases in between. The CDR3 is 10 amino acids. Written as DNA, the CDR3 is TGTGCCAGCCATGAAGGACAGTCGTACTTC. Its protein product is CASHEGQSYF.

This chain joins TRBV7-9 and TRBJ2-5; D is uncertain. The V end lost 2 bases, the J end lost 10 bases, and 23 bases lay between the germline ends. CDR1 and CDR2 from the germline V gene are SEHNR and FQNEAQ (reference sequence). The CDR3 length is 16 residues. The DNA of the CDR3 is TGTGCCAGCAGCTTAAGTTCATCCGGGCCAACAGAGGACCAGTACTTC. Amino acids: CASSLSSSGPTEDQYF.

The genes are TRBV4-2 and TRBJ1-1; D uncertain. The ends were cut back, 0 bases at V and 3 bases at J, with 14 bases in the middle. The germline CDR1 and CDR2 sequences are LGHNA and YNFKEQ. This CDR3 has 16 amino acids. Written as DNA, the CDR3 is TGTGCCAGCAGCCAAGAGAAGGGTTGGCAGGACACTGAAGCTTTCTTT. This sequence encodes CASSQEKGWQDTEAFF.

The V gene is TRBV19, the J gene TRBJ1-5; D remains ambiguous. Trimming removed 7 bases at V and 3 bases at J, with 13 bases between. This CDR3 is 14 amino acids long. The germline V gene encodes CDR1 LNHDA and CDR2 SQIVND (reference sequence). CDR3: CASTPRAYNQPQHF. CDR3 nucleotides: TGTGCCAGTACCCCGAGGGCATACAATCAGCCCCAGCATTTT.

The chain is built from TRBV2 and TRBJ2-5, with 8 bases aligning to TRBD1. J gave up 5 bases and V 6 bases, and 5 bases lay outside the gene matches. The CDR3 extends over 13 amino acids. Germline CDR1 reads SNHLY; CDR2 reads FYNNEI. For the CDR3, the DNA is TGTGCCAGCAGCGCGACAGGGGTTGAGACCCAGTACTTC. Encoded protein: CASSATGVETQYF.

V and J are TRBV19 and TRBJ2-3, with 8 bases aligning to TRBD2. CDR3 size: 14 residues. The V and J ends lost 3 bases and 4 bases, in that order; junction bases with no gene match: 3. CDR1 is LNHDA, CDR2 SQIVND, per germline (reference sequence). The CDR3 here is CASSIRTSPDTQYF. For the CDR3, the DNA is TGTGCCAGTAGTATTCGGACTAGCCCAGATACGCAGTATTTT.

A remark on this clone: The CDR3 does not end in the conserved phenylalanine or tryptophan, so this is likely a read error. Because the CDR3's place on the DNA is in doubt, the DNA is left out and the CDR3 is given as listed by TCRdb. The gene calls are TRBV19 and TRBJ1-1. The CDR3 length is 8 residues, termini included. CDR1 is LNHDA, CDR2 SQIVND, per germline (reference sequence). The CDR3: CASSTRRN.

Regarding this clone: Other DNA sequences in this specimen translate into the identical CDR3. This chain joins TRBV19 and TRBJ1-5; D is perhaps TRBD1 (6 bases). Trimming took off 3 bases at V and 7 bases at J, with 16 bases between the two ends. Germline V lookup: CDR1 LNHDA, CDR2 SQIVND (reference sequence). The CDR3 extends over 15 amino acids. The CDR3 nucleotides are TGTGCCAGTAGTATTCCGATAGGGGGAGGCCAGCCCCAGCATTTT. It specifies CASSIPIGGGQPQHF. The full variable domain, its missing parts supplied by reference TRBV19 and TRBJ1-5, is DGGITQSPKYLFRKEGQNVTLSCEQNLNHDAMYWYRQDPGQGLRLIYYSQIVNDFQKGDIAEGYSVSREKKESFPLTVTSAQKNPTAFYLCASSIPIGGGQPQHFGDGTRLSIL.

V and J are TRBV6-5 and TRBJ1-1; 7 bases map to TRBD1. The germline CDR1 and CDR2 sequences are MNHEY and SVGAGI. V lost 7 bases and J lost 2; bases outside the gene matches: 7. The length of the CDR3 is 14 residues. CDR3 bases: TGTGCCAGCACTCTGACAGGGCCTAACACTGAAGCTTTCTTT. This translates into CASTLTGPNTEAFF.

This clone was observed once. The genes are TRBV7-6 and TRBJ2-2; 8 bases line up with TRBD1. Germline-derived CDR1 and CDR2 are SGHVS and FNYEAQ. J gave up 7 bases and V 5 bases, and 12 bases lay outside the gene matches. The CDR3 consists of 16 residues. The CDR3: CASSQHPGQAVGELFF. The CDR3 nucleotides read TGTGCCAGCAGCCAACACCCGGGACAGGCGGTCGGGGAGCTGTTTTTT.

The gene calls are TRBV13 and TRBJ2-3; D is ambiguous. The CDR3 loop spans 13 amino acids. V was cut by 11 bases and J by 0 bases, with 12 bases left in between. Germline loops: CDR1 PRHDT, CDR2 FYEKMQ (reference sequence). In nucleotides, the CDR3 is TGTGCCGGAAAACCCGGGAGCACAGATACGCAGTATTTT. It encodes CAGKPGSTDTQYF.

The chain joins TRBV19 to TRBJ1-2; D remains unclear. The germline V and J ends were trimmed by 5 bases and 8 bases, with 12 bases remaining between them. CDR3 length equals 12 residues. Germline V gene sequence: CDR1 LNHDA, CDR2 SQIVND (reference sequence). Here the CDR3 reads CASSLPDWGYTF. The CDR3 DNA reads TGTGCCAGTAGTCTTCCCGATTGGGGCTACACCTTC.